One and the same sample provided the 4 T cell receptor beta chains below, sequenced in a study of breast tumors, draining lymph nodes, adjacent tissues. TCRdb re-analysed the multiplex PCR reads in MiXCR, keeping a single row per CDR3 protein. The sample contains around 130,000 distinct CDR3 sequences, around 20% of which appear only once. Axillary draining lymph nodes of breast cancer patients supplied the node samples. Sequencing was carried out using axillary lymph node tissue. The source of these receptors is a female donor with breast cancer. Some clones in this sample may be carry-over from other donors' samples.

The sample holds many counts of this clonotype. This sequence joins TRBV7-3 and TRBJ2-2; 11 bases are a match to TRBD2. The V gene end was trimmed by 5 bases and the J gene end by 3 bases; junction bases not matched to a gene: 2. CDR1 and CDR2 (germline): SGHTA, FQGTGA. The CDR3 has 15 residues. CDR3 nucleotide sequence: TGTGCCAGCAGCACACTAGCGGGAGACACCGGGGAGCTGTTTTTT. Translating gives CASSTLAGDTGELFF.

The sample holds many counts of this clonotype. The gene calls are TRBV7-9 and TRBJ2-1; the match to TRBD2 covers 8 bases. This CDR3 has 16 amino acids. J was trimmed by 8 bases and V by 5 bases; bases with no gene match: 14. Germline V gives CDR1 SEHNR, CDR2 FQNEAQ (reference sequence). The CDR3 sequence: CASSQTRSGRGHEQFF. CDR3 DNA sequence: TGTGCCAGCAGCCAGACCCGGAGCGGGAGAGGCCATGAGCAGTTCTTC.

This clonotype was counted only a few times. V usage is TRBV18 and J usage is TRBJ2-6, with TRBD1 matching 8 bases. Germline CDR1 is KGHSH and CDR2 is LQKENI. This CDR3 is 14 amino acids long. V shed 8 bases and J 4 bases; nucleotides not matched to a gene: 4. Here the CDR3 reads CASKTGAGANVLTF. The DNA of the CDR3 is TGTGCCAGCAAGACAGGGGCCGGGGCCAACGTCCTGACTTTC.

This clonotype was observed at least ten times. The chain carries TRBV5-4 and TRBJ2-7; TRBD2 aligns across 11 bases. Per the germline V gene, CDR1 is SGHNT and CDR2 is YYREEE (reference sequence). The CDR3 runs to 15 residues. Germline trimming cut 3 bases from V and 4 bases from J; bases unmatched to any gene: 6. CDR3 bases: TGTGCCAGCAGCTCCGGACTAGCGGGTACATACGAGCAGTACTTC. It specifies CASSSGLAGTYEQYF.